This T cell receptor (beta chain) was profiled in a study of blood T cell repertoires in COVID-19. Study background: Whether acute or convalescent, the COVID-19 samples came from the United States, Italy and Spain. PBMCs, B-cell-depleted T cells, or T cells provided the cDNA or gDNA that made up the material.

In the source study's methods: Reference gene primer amplification gave estimated nucleated cell counts. The assay was immunoSEQ multiplex PCR, and TCRdb's table has in-frame clones only and misses some. V, J and clone size are taken as reported in that table, and D and trimming were inferred from the DNA itself. The sample shows some 100,000 clones, 88% of them seen only once. V shed 6 bases, J shed 5 bases, and the junction held 7 bases outside the gene matches. The germline V gene has CDR1 SQVTM and CDR2 ANQGSEA. There are 14 residues in the CDR3. This chain links TRBV29-1 with TRBJ1-1, with TRBD1 matching over 12 bases. The TCR comes from a woman aged 80 or older with active COVID-19. The sequenced material came from peripheral blood. The CDR3 reads CSVGQGAMGTEAFF. In DNA, the CDR3 is TGCAGCGTGGGACAGGGGGCGATGGGGACTGAAGCTTTCTTT.